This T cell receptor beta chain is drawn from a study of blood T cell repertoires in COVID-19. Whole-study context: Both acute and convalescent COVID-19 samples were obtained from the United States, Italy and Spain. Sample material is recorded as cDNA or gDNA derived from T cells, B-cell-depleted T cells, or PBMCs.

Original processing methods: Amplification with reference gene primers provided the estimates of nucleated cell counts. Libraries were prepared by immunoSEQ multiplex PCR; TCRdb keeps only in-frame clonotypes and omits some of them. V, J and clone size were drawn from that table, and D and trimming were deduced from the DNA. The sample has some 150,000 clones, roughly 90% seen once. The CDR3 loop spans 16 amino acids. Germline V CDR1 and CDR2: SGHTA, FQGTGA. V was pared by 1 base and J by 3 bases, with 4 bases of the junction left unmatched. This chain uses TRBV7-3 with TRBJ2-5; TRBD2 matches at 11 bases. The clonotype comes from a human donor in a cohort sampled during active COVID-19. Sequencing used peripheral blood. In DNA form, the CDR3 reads TGTGCCAGCAGCTTAAAAGGGACTAGCGGTAAAGAGACCCAGTACTTC. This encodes CASSLKGTSGKETQYF.